Below are 29 T cell receptor beta chains sequenced from a single sample in a study of shared clonotypes between healthy human individuals. TCRdb keeps only in-frame clones here, not all; method: immunoSEQ multiplex PCR. The repertoire consists of about 730,000 clones, with over 60% occurring once and the leading ten covering over 1.5%. The sequenced sample was memory CD4+ T cells sorted from blood. Documented subset: CD45RA-negative fraction. All receptors derive from a young woman in good health.

V gene TRBV14 combines with J gene TRBJ1-3; TRBD1 might be the D (5 bases). The V gene's germline CDR1 is SGHDN and CDR2 FVKESK. The CDR3 is 14 residues long. The V gene lost 6 bases and the J gene lost 2 bases, with 11 bases spanning the gap. The CDR3 coding sequence is TGTGCCAGCAGGGGCAGGGATCCTGGAAACACCATATATTTT. As protein: CASRGRDPGNTIYF.

The chain is built from TRBV2 and TRBJ2-1; tentatively, D is TRBD1 (5 bases). Trimming cost V 9 bases and J 2 bases, with 14 bases left between them. From germline, CDR1 is SNHLY and CDR2 FYNNEI. CDR3 length: 14 residues. DNA for the CDR3: TGTGCCAGTTTTAGTGGACAAGCCTACAATGAGCAGTTCTTC. As protein: CASFSGQAYNEQFF.

This chain uses TRBV5-4 with TRBJ1-1; D unresolved. This CDR3 comprises 16 residues. CDR1 and CDR2 from the germline V gene are SGHNT and YYREEE (reference sequence). Trimming shortened V by 0 bases and J by 5 bases, and 17 bases separated the two germline ends. CDR3 sequence (DNA): TGTGCCAGCAGCTTGGACCCGGCGGGCGTAGGGACTGAAGCTTTCTTT. Translating it yields CASSLDPAGVGTEAFF.

This clone appeared a few times. The rearrangement joins TRBV27 to TRBJ2-1, with D unclear. The germline V and J ends were trimmed by 8 bases and 12 bases, with 23 bases remaining between them. The CDR3 is made up of 14 amino acids. The V gene's germline CDR1 is MNHEY and CDR2 SMNVEV (reference sequence). CDR3 region: CASRTAGPSSVQFF. In DNA form, the CDR3 reads TGTGCCAGCCGCACGGCAGGCCCCTCCAGCGTGCAGTTCTTC.

The chain uses TRBV7-2 and TRBJ2-3; 7 bases are a match to TRBD2. The ends lost 4 bases at V and 9 bases at J; junction bases unmatched: 4. The CDR3 consists of 12 residues. CDR1 and CDR2 (germline): SGHTA, FQGNSA. CDR3 in DNA: TGTGCCAGCAGCTCCCCCGGGGGGACGCAGTATTTT. This gives the protein CASSSPGGTQYF.

Note on this clone: The same CDR3 also results from other DNA sequences found in this sample. The V call is TRBV18, the J call TRBJ2-7; D unresolved. The CDR3 covers 14 residues. CDR1 is KGHSH, CDR2 LQKENI, per germline. Trimming took 1 base from V and 2 from J, leaving 9 bases between them. In DNA form, the CDR3 reads TGTGCCAGCTCACCACAGGTAGAGACCTACGAGCAGTACTTC. It is translated as CASSPQVETYEQYF. The full variable domain, rest sourced from reference TRBV18 and TRBJ2-7, is NAGVMQNPRHLVRRRGQEARLRCSPMKGHSHVYWYRQLPEEGLKFMVYLQKENIIDESGMPKERFSAEFPKEGPSILRIQQVVRGDSAAYFCASSPQVETYEQYFGPGTRLTVT.

This clone was seen only once. This rearrangement joins TRBV5-6 to TRBJ2-1; D gene ambiguous. The V end was cut by 1 base, the J end by 5 bases, with 10 bases between. The germline V gene has CDR1 SGHDT and CDR2 YYEEEE. CDR3 size: 14 residues. CDR3 amino acids: CASSLLAVNNEQFF. CDR3 coding DNA: TGTGCCAGCAGCTTGCTCGCGGTCAACAATGAGCAGTTCTTC. Looking up the rest from reference TRBV5-6 and TRBJ2-1 gives the full variable domain: DAGVTQSPTHLIKTRGQQVTLRCSPKSGHDTVSWYQQALGQGPQFIFQYYEEEERQRGNFPDRFSGHQFPNYSSELNVNALLLGDSALYLCASSLLAVNNEQFFGPGTRLTVL.

This clone has just a few counts. The same CDR3 can be traced to other DNA sequences in this sample. V usage is TRBV19 and J usage is TRBJ1-5; 8 nucleotides line up with TRBD1. The J segment lost 3 bases and the V segment lost 6 bases, leaving 7 bases of the junction unmatched. Germline values: CDR1 LNHDA, CDR2 SQIVND (reference sequence). The CDR3 length is 15 residues. The CDR3 here is CASSITDRDNQPQHF. The DNA for the CDR3 is TGTGCCAGTAGCATCACGGACAGGGACAATCAGCCCCAGCATTTT.

The chain carries TRBV10-3 and TRBJ2-2; tentatively, D is TRBD2 (5 bases). Germline V gene lookup returns CDR1 ENHRY and CDR2 SYGVKD. The CDR3 consists of 15 residues. V lost 6 bases, J lost 0 bases, and 11 bases lay in between. The CDR3 protein is CAISPSGTNTGELFF. The CDR3, as DNA: TGTGCCATCAGCCCGTCGGGAACGAACACCGGGGAGCTGTTTTTT.

The rearrangement links TRBV6-5 to TRBJ1-5; D not certain. Deletions cut 6 bases from V and 4 bases from J, with 13 bases between. Germline V gene sequence: CDR1 MNHEY, CDR2 SVGAGI. This CDR3 is built from 14 residues. As DNA, the CDR3 is TGTGCCAGCAGCCCCGGACGGGTTAATCAGCCCCAGCATTTT. This codes for CASSPGRVNQPQHF.

V usage is TRBV11-2 and J usage is TRBJ2-1; 7 bases line up with TRBD2. The CDR3 is 14 residues long. V gave up 2 bases and J gave up 7 bases; unmatched junction bases: 5. From germline, CDR1 is SGHAT and CDR2 FQNNGV. The CDR3 spells CASSLNPSGNEQFF. The CDR3 coding sequence is TGTGCCAGCAGCTTAAATCCTAGCGGAAATGAGCAGTTCTTC. Looking up the rest from reference TRBV11-2 and TRBJ2-1 gives the full variable domain: EAGVAQSPRYKIIEKRQSVAFWCNPISGHATLYWYQQILGQGPKLLIQFQNNGVVDDSQLPKDRFSAERLKGVDSTLKIQPAKLEDSAVYLCASSLNPSGNEQFFGPGTRLTVL.

This clone was observed a handful of times. The rearrangement uses TRBV6-5 and TRBJ1-1, with no clear D. Germline-derived CDR1 and CDR2 are MNHEY and SVGAGI. V lost 7 bases, J lost 5 bases, and 14 bases lay in between. The length of the CDR3 is 13 residues. CDR3 nucleotides: TGTGCCAGCAATAAGAACGACGGAACTGAAGCTTTCTTT. It codes for CASNKNDGTEAFF.

The CDR3 region has the DNA TGTGCCTCAGGGGGGGCGGGCTTAGCCAAAAACATTCAGTACTTC. This translates into CASGGAGLAKNIQYF. The V gene is TRBV19, the J gene TRBJ2-4; the D call may be TRBD1 or TRBD2 (7 bases each). The CDR3 loop spans 15 amino acids. V was trimmed by 11 bases and J by 0 bases, leaving 17 bases between them. Looked up from germline, CDR1 is LNHDA and CDR2 is SQIVND (reference sequence). Complete variable domain (other parts from reference TRBV19 and TRBJ2-4): DGGITQSPKYLFRKEGQNVTLSCEQNLNHDAMYWYRQDPGQGLRLIYYSQIVNDFQKGDIAEGYSVSREKKESFPLTVTSAQKNPTAFYLCASGGAGLAKNIQYFGAGTRLSVL.

This clone was seen more than once but under ten times. This sequence joins TRBV5-6 and TRBJ1-1; 7 bases map to TRBD1. Germline CDR1 is SGHDT and CDR2 is YYEEEE. V gave up 0 bases and J gave up 5 bases; unmatched junction bases: 10. This CDR3 comprises 16 residues. In nucleotides, the CDR3 is TGTGCCAGCAGCTTGGCCGACGGAGGGGGCTGGACTGAAGCTTTCTTT. Protein product: CASSLADGGGWTEAFF.

Remarks on this clone: Within the sample, other DNA sequences also encode this same CDR3. The rearrangement joins TRBV19 to TRBJ2-3; 8 nucleotides agree with TRBD1. This CDR3 is built from 14 residues. The ends lost 6 bases at V and 0 bases at J; junction bases unmatched: 2. Germline lookup yields CDR1 LNHDA and CDR2 SQIVND (reference sequence). Written as DNA, the CDR3 is TGTGCCAGTAGCAGGACAGGGAGCACAGATACGCAGTATTTT. Protein product: CASSRTGSTDTQYF. Variable domain in full (rest from reference TRBV19 and TRBJ2-3): DGGITQSPKYLFRKEGQNVTLSCEQNLNHDAMYWYRQDPGQGLRLIYYSQIVNDFQKGDIAEGYSVSREKKESFPLTVTSAQKNPTAFYLCASSRTGSTDTQYFGPGTRLTVL.

This chain joins TRBV11-2 and TRBJ2-3, with D possibly being TRBD1 or TRBD2 (6 bases each). This CDR3 has 15 residues. Germline values: CDR1 SGHAT, CDR2 FQNNGV. Trimming removed 0 bases at V and 6 bases at J, with 13 bases between. DNA for the CDR3: TGTGCCAGCAGCTTAGACGGGGGCCCACATGATACGCAGTATTTT. This sequence encodes CASSLDGGPHDTQYF.

The chain couples TRBV5-1 to TRBJ2-5; no clear D. Trimming took 3 bases from V and 5 from J, leaving 14 bases between them. CDR1 SGHRS and CDR2 YFSETQ come from the germline V gene. The CDR3 is 14 residues long. The CDR3 reads CASSSQPSEETQYF. The CDR3 nucleotides read TGCGCCAGCAGCTCACAACCCTCGGAGGAGACCCAGTACTTC.

The chain combines TRBV5-4 with TRBJ1-4; D gene ambiguous. This CDR3 is built from 12 residues. Trimming cost V 4 bases and J 7 bases, with 8 bases left between them. CDR1 is SGHNT and CDR2 is YYREEE in the germline V gene (reference sequence). The CDR3 loop reads CASSLGSEKLFF. As DNA, the CDR3 is TGTGCCAGCAGCCTTGGGTCTGAAAAACTGTTTTTT. Using reference TRBV5-4 and TRBJ1-4 for the parts outside the CDR3, the full variable domain is ETGVTQSPTHLIKTRGQQVTLRCSSQSGHNTVSWYQQALGQGPQFIFQYYREEENGRGNFPPRFSGLQFPNYSSELNVNALELDDSALYLCASSLGSEKLFFGSGTQLSVL.

The chain uses TRBV5-1 and TRBJ2-7; 9 bases line up with TRBD1. The germline CDR1 and CDR2 sequences are SGHRS and YFSETQ. This CDR3 is 14 amino acids long. The J segment lost 6 bases and the V segment lost 4 bases, leaving 8 bases of the junction unmatched. CDR3 amino acids: CASSPGQGYGEQYF. Here the CDR3 DNA reads TGCGCCAGCAGCCCGGGACAGGGCTATGGCGAGCAGTACTTC.

This clone was counted many times. The rearrangement links TRBV4-1 to TRBJ1-1; tentatively, D is TRBD1 (6 bases). This CDR3 comprises 16 residues. Per germline, CDR1 MGHRA and CDR2 YSYEKL. V lost 6 bases and J 2 bases, leaving 19 bases between the germline ends. The CDR3 loop is CASRAAVAGVNTEAFF. As DNA, the CDR3 is TGCGCCAGCAGGGCCGCCGTCGCAGGGGTTAACACTGAAGCTTTCTTT.

This chain connects TRBV6-1 to TRBJ1-1; D is possibly TRBD1 (6 bases). Germline CDR1 and CDR2: MNHNS and SASEGT. There are 18 residues in the CDR3. V lost 0 bases to trimming and J lost 7 bases, with 24 bases between them. The CDR3 region has the DNA TGTGCCAGCAGTGAAGCTCGTTTACCGGTGGGGGGCAGAAATGAAGCTTTCTTT. Its protein is CASSEARLPVGGRNEAFF.

This clone was counted a few times. The rearrangement joins TRBV6-5 to TRBJ1-2; the D is unclear. Germline V lookup: CDR1 MNHEY, CDR2 SVGAGI. The V end lost 0 bases, the J end lost 8 bases, and 16 bases lay between the germline ends. This CDR3 is 15 amino acids long. The DNA of the CDR3 is TGTGCCAGCAGTTACTCGACTCGCCCAGGTGAAGGCTACACCTTC. Translating it yields CASSYSTRPGEGYTF.

As regards this clone: Other DNA sequences from this sample encode an identical CDR3 as well. The chain employs TRBV11-2 and TRBJ1-1; TRBD1 might be the D (6 bases). CDR1 SGHAT and CDR2 FQNNGV come from the germline V gene. This CDR3 contains 13 residues. Trimming left V 6 bases short and J 4 bases short, with 12 bases between. The DNA for the CDR3 is TGTGCCAGCAGTCAAGGGGGGGGCACTGAAGCTTTCTTT. Its protein is CASSQGGGTEAFF. Looking up the rest from reference TRBV11-2 and TRBJ1-1 gives the full variable domain: EAGVAQSPRYKIIEKRQSVAFWCNPISGHATLYWYQQILGQGPKLLIQFQNNGVVDDSQLPKDRFSAERLKGVDSTLKIQPAKLEDSAVYLCASSQGGGTEAFFGQGTRLTVV.

The table lists this clone with many counts. The J gene is TRBJ1-2, the V gene TRBV7-9; D is ambiguous. Per germline, CDR1 SEHNR and CDR2 FQNEAQ (reference sequence). The CDR3 extends over 14 amino acids. V gave up 4 bases and J gave up 0 bases, with 9 bases separating them. The CDR3 is CASSSSNSNYGYTF. DNA of the CDR3: TGTGCCAGCAGCTCCTCGAACTCTAACTATGGCTACACCTTC.

The chain links TRBV29-1 to TRBJ2-3; D may be TRBD2 (5 bases). This CDR3 has 15 residues. V lost 4 bases and J 7 bases, leaving 21 bases between the germline ends. Germline values: CDR1 SQVTM, CDR2 ANQGSEA. The CDR3 sequence: CSVGGRETASNTQYF. For the CDR3, the DNA is TGCAGCGTTGGCGGCCGGGAAACGGCTTCAAATACGCAGTATTTT.

This rearrangement joins TRBV11-2 to TRBJ2-3; 9 nucleotides agree with TRBD1. Germline trimming cut 7 bases from V and 2 bases from J; bases unmatched to any gene: 4. Germline assignment: CDR1 SGHAT and CDR2 FQNNGV. The CDR3 totals 14 residues. CDR3 sequence (DNA): TGTGCCAGCAATACAGGGGGCCACACAGATACGCAGTATTTT. As protein: CASNTGGHTDTQYF.

This clone was seen a few times. The chain has TRBV6-5 and TRBJ1-1; 9 nucleotides agree with TRBD1. Germline V gives CDR1 MNHEY, CDR2 SVGAGI. CDR3 size: 16 residues. Losses at the gene ends were 2 bases for V and 3 bases for J; bases not matched to a gene: 7. DNA of the CDR3: TGTGCCAGCAGTTACGACGCCGGACAGGGGTACACTGAAGCTTTCTTT. Its translation is CASSYDAGQGYTEAFF.

This chain joins TRBV18 and TRBJ1-2; 8 positions match TRBD1. Unmatched junction bases numbered 10, after V lost 0 bases and J lost 1 base. Germline V gene sequence: CDR1 KGHSH, CDR2 LQKENI. The length of the CDR3 is 18 residues. In DNA form, the CDR3 reads TGTGCCAGCTCACCACCAGGGCTCAAGACAGGGGATAACTATGGCTACACCTTC. This encodes CASSPPGLKTGDNYGYTF.

This chain joins TRBV2 and TRBJ1-5, with D unresolved. CDR1 SNHLY and CDR2 FYNNEI come from the germline V gene. The CDR3 sequence is 15 residues long. V was clipped by 2 bases and J by 6 bases, with 14 bases between them. For the CDR3, the DNA is TGTGCCAGCAGTGAAAACAGCTTAGAGGGTCAGCCCCAGCATTTT. It translates to CASSENSLEGQPQHF. Based on the CDR3 plus reference TRBV2 and TRBJ1-5, the full variable domain is EPEVTQTPSHQVTQMGQEVILRCVPISNHLYFYWYRQILGQKVEFLVSFYNNEISEKSEIFDDQFSVERPDGSNFTLKIRSTKLEDSAMYFCASSENSLEGQPQHFGDGTRLSIL.